Included here is one T cell receptor (beta chain) sequence, with context. This table comes from immunoSEQ multiplex PCR, and its TCRdb copy is limited to in-frame clones, with some not included. This table has more than 35,000 clones, 92% appearing once. The CDR3 covers 15 residues. Losses at the gene ends were 6 bases for V and 0 bases for J; bases not matched to a gene: 5. Germline CDR1 is MNHEY and CDR2 is SMNVEV (reference sequence). The data derive from a study of T cell changes during pregnancy in multiple sclerosis. The sequence was collected from a female donor with multiple sclerosis, enrolled in a pregnancy study. Source: CD4+ T cells from peripheral blood mononuclear cells, taken in the third trimester of pregnancy. The chain has TRBV27 and TRBJ2-1, with 7 bases identical to TRBD2. CDR3 nucleotides: TGTGCCAGCAGCCAAGCGGGGAGCTCCTACAATGAGCAGTTCTTC. Translating it yields CASSQAGSSYNEQFF.